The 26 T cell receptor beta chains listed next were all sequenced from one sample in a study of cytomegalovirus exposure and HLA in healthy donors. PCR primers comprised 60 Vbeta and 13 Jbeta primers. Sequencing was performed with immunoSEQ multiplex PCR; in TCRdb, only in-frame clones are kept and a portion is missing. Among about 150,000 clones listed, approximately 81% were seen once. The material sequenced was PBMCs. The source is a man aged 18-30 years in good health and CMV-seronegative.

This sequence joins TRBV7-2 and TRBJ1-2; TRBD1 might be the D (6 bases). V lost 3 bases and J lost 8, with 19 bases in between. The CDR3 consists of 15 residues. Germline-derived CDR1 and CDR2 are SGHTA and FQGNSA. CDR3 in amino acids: CASSFAREGGVGYTF. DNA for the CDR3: TGTGCCAGCAGCTTCGCTCGGGAGGGGGGGGTCGGCTACACCTTC.

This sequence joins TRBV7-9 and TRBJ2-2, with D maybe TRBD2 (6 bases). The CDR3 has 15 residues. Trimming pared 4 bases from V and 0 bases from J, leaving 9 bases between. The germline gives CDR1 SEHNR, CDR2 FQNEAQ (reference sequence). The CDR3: CASSSSATNTGELFF. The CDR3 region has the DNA TGTGCCAGCAGCTCTAGCGCAACGAACACCGGGGAGCTGTTTTTT.

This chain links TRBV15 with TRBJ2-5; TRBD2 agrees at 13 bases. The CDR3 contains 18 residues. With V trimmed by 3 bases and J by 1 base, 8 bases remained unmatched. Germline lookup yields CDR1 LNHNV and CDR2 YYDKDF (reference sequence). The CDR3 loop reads CATSSNRGLAGTQETQYF. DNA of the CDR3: TGTGCCACCAGCAGTAACCGGGGACTAGCGGGAACCCAAGAGACCCAGTACTTC.

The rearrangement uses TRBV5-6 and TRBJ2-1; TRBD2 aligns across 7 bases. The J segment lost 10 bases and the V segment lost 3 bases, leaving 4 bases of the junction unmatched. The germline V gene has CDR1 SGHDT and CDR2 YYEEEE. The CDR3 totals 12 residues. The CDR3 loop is CASSWPLAEQFF. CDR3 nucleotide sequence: TGTGCCAGCAGCTGGCCACTAGCGGAGCAGTTCTTC.

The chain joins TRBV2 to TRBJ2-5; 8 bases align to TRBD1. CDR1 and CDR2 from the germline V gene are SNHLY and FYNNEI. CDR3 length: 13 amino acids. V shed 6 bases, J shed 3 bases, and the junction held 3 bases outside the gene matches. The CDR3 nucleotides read TGTGCCAGCAGCCTGACAGGGGAAGAGACCCAGTACTTC. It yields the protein CASSLTGEETQYF.

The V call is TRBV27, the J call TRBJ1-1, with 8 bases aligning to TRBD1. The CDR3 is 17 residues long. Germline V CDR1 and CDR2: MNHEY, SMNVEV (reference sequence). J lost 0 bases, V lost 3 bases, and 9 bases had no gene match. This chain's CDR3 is CASSFGPGTGVNTEAFF. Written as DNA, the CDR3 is TGTGCCAGCAGTTTCGGCCCCGGGACAGGAGTGAACACTGAAGCTTTCTTT.

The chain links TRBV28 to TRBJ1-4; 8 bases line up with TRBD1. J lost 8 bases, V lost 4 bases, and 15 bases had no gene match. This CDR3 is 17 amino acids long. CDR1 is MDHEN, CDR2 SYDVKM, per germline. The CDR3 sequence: CASSSGQGRGNGEKLFF. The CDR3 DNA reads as TGTGCCAGCAGTTCTGGACAGGGAAGGGGTAACGGCGAAAAACTGTTTTTT. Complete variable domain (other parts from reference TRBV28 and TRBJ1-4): DVKVTQSSRYLVKRTGEKVFLECVQDMDHENMFWYRQDPGLGLRLIYFSYDVKMKEKGDIPEGYSVSREKKERFSLILESASTNQTSMYLCASSSGQGRGNGEKLFFGSGTQLSVL.

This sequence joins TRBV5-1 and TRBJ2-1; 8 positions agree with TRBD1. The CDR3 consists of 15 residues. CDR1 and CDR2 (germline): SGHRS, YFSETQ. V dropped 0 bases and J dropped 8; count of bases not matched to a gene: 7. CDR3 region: CASSLVQGGVDEQFF. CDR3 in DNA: TGCGCCAGCAGCTTGGTACAGGGGGGCGTCGATGAGCAGTTCTTC.

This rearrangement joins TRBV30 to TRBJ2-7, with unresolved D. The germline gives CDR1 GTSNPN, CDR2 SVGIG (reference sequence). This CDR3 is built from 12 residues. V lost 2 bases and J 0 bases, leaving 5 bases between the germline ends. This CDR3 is CAWSPVSYEQYF. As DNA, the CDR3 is TGTGCCTGGAGTCCCGTCTCCTACGAGCAGTACTTC.

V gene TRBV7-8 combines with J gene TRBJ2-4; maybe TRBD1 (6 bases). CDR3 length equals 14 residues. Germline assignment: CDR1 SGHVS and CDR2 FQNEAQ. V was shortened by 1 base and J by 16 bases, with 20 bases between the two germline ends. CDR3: CASSLVGAVQPSYF. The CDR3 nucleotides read TGTGCCAGCAGCTTAGTGGGGGCGGTTCAACCAAGCTACTTC.

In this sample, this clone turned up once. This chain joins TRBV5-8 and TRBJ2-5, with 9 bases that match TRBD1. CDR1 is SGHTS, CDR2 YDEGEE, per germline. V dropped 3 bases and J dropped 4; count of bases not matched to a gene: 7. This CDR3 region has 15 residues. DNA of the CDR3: TGTGCCAGCAGCTCACAGGGGGCACTGGGAGAGACCCAGTACTTC. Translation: CASSSQGALGETQYF.

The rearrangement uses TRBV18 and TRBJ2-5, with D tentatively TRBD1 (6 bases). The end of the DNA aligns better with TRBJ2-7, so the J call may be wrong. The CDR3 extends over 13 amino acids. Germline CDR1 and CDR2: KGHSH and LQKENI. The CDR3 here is CASSPTGSYEQYF. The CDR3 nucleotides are TGTGCCAGCTCCCCGACAGGTTCCTACGAGCAGTACTTC.

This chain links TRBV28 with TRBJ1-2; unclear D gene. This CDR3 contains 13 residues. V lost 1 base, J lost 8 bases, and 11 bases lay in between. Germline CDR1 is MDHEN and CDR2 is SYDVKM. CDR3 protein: CASSLSHFKGYTF. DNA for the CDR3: TGTGCCAGCAGTTTATCGCACTTCAAAGGCTACACCTTC.

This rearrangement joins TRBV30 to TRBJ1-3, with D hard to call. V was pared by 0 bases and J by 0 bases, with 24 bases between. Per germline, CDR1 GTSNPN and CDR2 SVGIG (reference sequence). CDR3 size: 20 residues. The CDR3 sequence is CAWSVSLRQTGTHSGNTIYF. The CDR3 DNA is TGTGCCTGGAGTGTGAGCCTAAGGCAGACGGGAACACACTCTGGAAACACCATATATTTT.

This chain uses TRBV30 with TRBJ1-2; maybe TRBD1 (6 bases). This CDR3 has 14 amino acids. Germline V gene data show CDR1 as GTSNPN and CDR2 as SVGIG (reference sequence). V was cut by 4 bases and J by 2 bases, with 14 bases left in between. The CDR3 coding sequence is TGTGCCTGGAATCGGCACAGGGCCAACTATGGCTACACCTTC. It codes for CAWNRHRANYGYTF.

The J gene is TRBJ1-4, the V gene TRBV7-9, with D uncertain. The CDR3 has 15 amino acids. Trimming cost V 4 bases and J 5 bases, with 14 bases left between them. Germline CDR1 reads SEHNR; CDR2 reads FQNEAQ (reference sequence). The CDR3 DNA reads TGTGCCAGCAGCTCGATGCCGCGGGGAAATGAAAAACTGTTTTTT. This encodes CASSSMPRGNEKLFF.

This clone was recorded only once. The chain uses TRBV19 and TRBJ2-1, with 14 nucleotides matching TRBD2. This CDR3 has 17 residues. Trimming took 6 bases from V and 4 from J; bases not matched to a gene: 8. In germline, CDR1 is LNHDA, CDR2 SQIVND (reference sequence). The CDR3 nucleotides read TGTGCCAGTAGGGGGACTAGCGGGAGCGTGACTTACAATGAGCAGTTCTTC. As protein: CASRGTSGSVTYNEQFF.

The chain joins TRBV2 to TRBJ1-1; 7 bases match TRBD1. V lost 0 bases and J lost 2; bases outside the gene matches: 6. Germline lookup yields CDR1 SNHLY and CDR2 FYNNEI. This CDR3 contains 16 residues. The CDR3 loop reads CASSEAETGINTEAFF. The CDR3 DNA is TGTGCCAGCAGTGAAGCGGAGACAGGGATTAACACTGAAGCTTTCTTT.

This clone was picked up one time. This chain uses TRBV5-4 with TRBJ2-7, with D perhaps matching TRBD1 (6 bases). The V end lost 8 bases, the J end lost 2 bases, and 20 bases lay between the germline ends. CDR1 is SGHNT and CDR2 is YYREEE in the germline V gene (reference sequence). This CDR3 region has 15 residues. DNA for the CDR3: TGTGCCAGTGGGGGTGGTCCAGGGGACACCTACGAGCAGTACTTC. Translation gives CASGGGPGDTYEQYF.

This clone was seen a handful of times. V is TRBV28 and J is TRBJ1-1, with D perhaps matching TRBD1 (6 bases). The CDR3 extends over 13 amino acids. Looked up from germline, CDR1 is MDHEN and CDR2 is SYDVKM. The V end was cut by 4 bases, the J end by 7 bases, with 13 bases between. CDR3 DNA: TGTGCCAGCAGTTCCGGGACACCGCATGAAGCTTTCTTT. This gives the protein CASSSGTPHEAFF.

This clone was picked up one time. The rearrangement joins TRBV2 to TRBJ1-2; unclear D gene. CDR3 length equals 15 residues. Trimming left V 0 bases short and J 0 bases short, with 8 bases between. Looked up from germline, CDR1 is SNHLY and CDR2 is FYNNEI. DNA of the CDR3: TGTGCCAGCAGTGAAGCGCGGCAGACTAACTATGGCTACACCTTC. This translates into CASSEARQTNYGYTF.

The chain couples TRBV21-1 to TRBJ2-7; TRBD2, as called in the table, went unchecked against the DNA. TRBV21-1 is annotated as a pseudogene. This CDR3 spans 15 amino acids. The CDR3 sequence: CASKGELAVSYEQYF. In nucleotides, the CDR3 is TGTGCCAGCAAGGGAGAACTAGCTGTCTCCTACGAGCAGTACTTC.

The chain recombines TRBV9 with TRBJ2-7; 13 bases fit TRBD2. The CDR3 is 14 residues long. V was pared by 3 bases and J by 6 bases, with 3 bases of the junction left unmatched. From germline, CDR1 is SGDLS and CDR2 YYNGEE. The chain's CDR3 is CASSAGLAGVEQYF. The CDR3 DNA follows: TGTGCCAGCAGCGCAGGACTAGCGGGAGTCGAGCAGTACTTC.

The CDR3 sequence is CASSEGQGIGYTF. In nucleotides, the CDR3 is TGTGCCAGCAGCGAAGGACAGGGTATAGGCTACACCTTC. This chain joins TRBV11-3 and TRBJ1-2; TRBD1 matches 8 bases. The V segment lost 5 bases and the J segment 8 bases; nucleotides outside the gene matches: 7. Germline V CDR1 and CDR2: SGHNT, YENEEA. The CDR3 is 13 amino acids. The variable domain in full, completed from reference TRBV11-3 and TRBJ1-2, reads EAGVVQSPRYKIIEKKQPVAFWCNPISGHNTLYWYLQNLGQGPELLIRYENEEAVDDSQLPKDRFSAERLKGVDSTLKIQPAELGDSAVYLCASSEGQGIGYTFGSGTRLTVV.

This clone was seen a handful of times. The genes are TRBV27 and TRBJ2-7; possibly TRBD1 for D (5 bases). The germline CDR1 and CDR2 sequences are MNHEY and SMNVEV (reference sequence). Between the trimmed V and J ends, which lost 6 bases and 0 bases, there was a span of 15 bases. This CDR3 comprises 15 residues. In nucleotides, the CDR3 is TGTGCCAGCAGCCCCCCAGGGCCAGGCTCCTACGAGCAGTACTTC. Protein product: CASSPPGPGSYEQYF.

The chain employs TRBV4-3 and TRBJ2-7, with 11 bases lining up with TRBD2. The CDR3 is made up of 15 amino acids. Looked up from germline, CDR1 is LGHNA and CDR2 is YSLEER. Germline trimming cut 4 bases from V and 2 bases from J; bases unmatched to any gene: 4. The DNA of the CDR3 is TGCGCCAGCAGCCCGGGGACTAGCGGTACCTACGAGCAGTACTTC. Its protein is CASSPGTSGTYEQYF.